This entry concerns a single T cell receptor beta chain. Its antigen is still unknown. Each CDR3 protein is one row after TCRdb ran MiXCR on the reads. The sample yields some 500,000 distinct CDR3 sequences, 40% seen once. This entry is derived from a study of T cell repertoires in cytomegalovirus infection. V gave up 5 bases and J gave up 4 bases, with 23 bases separating them. CDR3 size: 17 residues. Overall study findings and caveats: The study identified carriers of CMV plus the relevant HLA from cumulative public TCR beta family frequency.

This receptor was identified in a human donor in good health (CMV status not recorded). Some clones in this sample may be carry-over from other donors' samples. The genes are TRBV12-3 or TRBV12-4 and TRBJ1-2; possibly TRBD1 for D (6 bases). The sequencing here drew on cultured PBMCs, taken from culture after CMV antigen stimulation. For the CDR3, the DNA is TGTGCCAGCAGTCCCCGGGGGCCCAAAGGAGCCCTCTATGGCTACACCTTC. It yields the protein CASSPRGPKGALYGYTF.